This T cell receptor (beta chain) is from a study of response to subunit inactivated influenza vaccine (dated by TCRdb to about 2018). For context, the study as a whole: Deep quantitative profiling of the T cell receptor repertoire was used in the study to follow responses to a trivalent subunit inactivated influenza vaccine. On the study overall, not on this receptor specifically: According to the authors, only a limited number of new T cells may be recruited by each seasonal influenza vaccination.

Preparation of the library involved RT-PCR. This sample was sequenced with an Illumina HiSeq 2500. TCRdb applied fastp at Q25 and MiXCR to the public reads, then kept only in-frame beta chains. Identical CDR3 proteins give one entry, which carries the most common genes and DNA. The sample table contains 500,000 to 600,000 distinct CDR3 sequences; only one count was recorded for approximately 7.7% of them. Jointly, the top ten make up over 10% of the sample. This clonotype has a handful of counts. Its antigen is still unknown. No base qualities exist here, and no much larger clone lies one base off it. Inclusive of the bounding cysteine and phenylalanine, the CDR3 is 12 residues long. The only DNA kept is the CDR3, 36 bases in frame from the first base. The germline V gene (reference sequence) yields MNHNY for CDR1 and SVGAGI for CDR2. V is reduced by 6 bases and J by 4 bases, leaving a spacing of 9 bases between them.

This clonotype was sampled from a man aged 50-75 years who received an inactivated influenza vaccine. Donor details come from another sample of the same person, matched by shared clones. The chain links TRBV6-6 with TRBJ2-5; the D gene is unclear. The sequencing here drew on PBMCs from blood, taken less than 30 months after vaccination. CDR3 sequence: CASRATTETQYF. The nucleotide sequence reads TGTGCCAGCAGAGCAACGACAGAGACCCAGTACTTC.